The 14 T cell receptor beta chains in this list originate from one sample, sequenced in a study of T-cell memory formation after mild COVID-19. One entry per CDR3 protein results from TCRdb running MiXCR on the 5' RACE reads. The sample yields a few hundred thousand distinct CDR3 sequences, roughly 20% seen once. The source material was PBMCs or a T cell subset sorted from them (not recorded which). The receptors shown here come from an adult woman who had mild COVID-19 (a few samples of this study predate the infection). Cell type and time point are not known.

This clonotype was seen more than once but under ten times. V gene TRBV12-3 or TRBV12-4 combines with J gene TRBJ2-3; 10 bases map to TRBD1. V shed 6 bases, J shed 2 bases, and the junction held 8 bases outside the gene matches. CDR3 size: 16 residues. CDR3 protein: CASRFPGTGATDTQYF. The CDR3 nucleotides read TGTGCCAGCAGGTTTCCCGGGACAGGGGCCACAGATACGCAGTATTTT.

The CDR3 is CASSSLAGGTGELFF. The CDR3 region has the DNA TGTGCCAGCAGTTCGCTAGCGGGAGGGACCGGGGAGCTGTTTTTT. The gene calls are TRBV12-3 or TRBV12-4 and TRBJ2-2, with 12 bases identical to TRBD2. The J segment lost 5 bases and the V segment lost 4 bases, leaving 2 bases of the junction unmatched. The CDR3 is 15 amino acids.

J is TRBJ1-1 and V is TRBV20-1; 8 bases fit TRBD1. Trimming took 1 base from V and 0 from J; bases not matched to a gene: 4. Germline lookup yields CDR1 DFQATT and CDR2 SNEGSKA (reference sequence). This CDR3 comprises 15 residues. The CDR3 coding sequence is TGCAGTGCTAGAGCGACAGGGGTTCTGAACACTGAAGCTTTCTTT. Translated: CSARATGVLNTEAFF.

This clonotype turned up a few times. The chain recombines TRBV7-8 with TRBJ2-3; 7 positions agree with TRBD2. Losses at the gene ends were 5 bases for V and 4 bases for J; bases not matched to a gene: 12. This CDR3 has 16 amino acids. CDR1 SGHVS and CDR2 FQNEAQ come from the germline V gene. CDR3 nucleotides: TGTGCCAGCAGCGCGGATCTAGCGGCCGTCGCAGATACGCAGTATTTT. It codes for CASSADLAAVADTQYF.

This clonotype has just a few counts. The chain is built from TRBV5-1 and TRBJ2-2, with D possibly matching TRBD1 (5 bases). Trimming pared 5 bases from V and 2 bases from J, leaving 10 bases between. CDR3 length: 14 residues. Germline CDR1 is SGHRS and CDR2 is YFSETQ. CDR3 bases: TGCGCCAGCAGTGAACAGGCTAACACCGGGGAGCTGTTTTTT. Amino acid sequence: CASSEQANTGELFF.

This clonotype was detected only a few times. The V gene is TRBV9, the J gene TRBJ2-3; either TRBD1 or TRBD2 may supply D (6 bases each). Germline V CDR1 and CDR2: SGDLS, YYNGEE. The CDR3 spans 16 residues. The ends were cut back, 0 bases at V and 1 base at J, with 12 bases in the middle. The CDR3 sequence: CASSVGGAYGTDTQYF. CDR3 DNA sequence: TGTGCCAGCAGCGTAGGGGGGGCGTACGGCACAGATACGCAGTATTTT. The full variable domain, in which reference TRBV9 and TRBJ2-3 provide the parts outside the CDR3, is DSGVTQTPKHLITATGQRVTLRCSPRSGDLSVYWYQQSLDQGLQFLIQYYNGEERAKGNILERFSAQQFPDLHSELNLSSLELGDSALYFCASSVGGAYGTDTQYFGPGTRLTVL.

This clonotype was recorded a few times. This chain uses TRBV25-1 with TRBJ2-1, with 10 bases lining up with TRBD2. Looked up from germline, CDR1 is MGHDK and CDR2 is SYGVNS. Germline trimming cut 2 bases from V and 3 bases from J; bases unmatched to any gene: 7. The CDR3 totals 17 residues. In DNA form, the CDR3 reads TGTGCCAGCAGTGAACCAAGCGGGAGGGCTTTCTACAATGAGCAGTTCTTC. It codes for CASSEPSGRAFYNEQFF.

The genes are TRBV15 and TRBJ2-1; D is unclear. V lost 3 bases, J lost 4 bases, and 16 bases lay in between. Germline V gives CDR1 LNHNV, CDR2 YYDKDF (reference sequence). The CDR3 sequence is 16 residues long. CDR3 bases: TGTGCCACCAGCAGTCTAAACAGAAATCAATACAATGAGCAGTTCTTC. This translates into CATSSLNRNQYNEQFF.

V usage is TRBV9 and J usage is TRBJ2-7; 8 nucleotides align to TRBD2. This CDR3 contains 14 residues. Looked up from germline, CDR1 is SGDLS and CDR2 is YYNGEE. Trimming at V came to 0 bases and at J to 4 bases, leaving 3 bases not matched to a gene. The CDR3 spells CASSVGAGVYEQYF. CDR3 bases: TGTGCCAGCAGCGTAGGAGCGGGAGTGTACGAGCAGTACTTC.

The genes are TRBV5-6 and TRBJ1-2; D remains ambiguous. Trimming took off 5 bases at V and 7 bases at J, with 12 bases between the two ends. The CDR3 contains 12 residues. Germline V lookup: CDR1 SGHDT, CDR2 YYEEEE. The CDR3 loop is CASRFTRGGYTF. The DNA for the CDR3 is TGTGCCAGCAGGTTTACCCGGGGTGGCTACACCTTC.

This clonotype was recorded at least ten times. This chain's CDR3 is CATSTLQGANGLDEQFF. The CDR3, as DNA: TGTGCCACCAGCACTCTACAGGGGGCAAATGGTTTGGATGAGCAGTTCTTC. This chain connects TRBV15 to TRBJ2-1; TRBD1 matches at 9 bases. The germline CDR1 and CDR2 sequences are LNHNV and YYDKDF (reference sequence). This CDR3 has 17 residues. The V gene end was trimmed by 4 bases and the J gene end by 8 bases; junction bases not matched to a gene: 15.

In its sample, this clonotype was seen a few times. Here the CDR3 reads CASSRLRRETEAFF. The CDR3 region has the DNA TGTGCCAGCAGTCGCCTCCGCAGGGAAACTGAAGCTTTCTTT. V gene TRBV6-5 combines with J gene TRBJ1-1; tentatively, D is TRBD1 (5 bases). Germline V CDR1 and CDR2: MNHEY, SVGAGI. The CDR3 extends over 14 amino acids. Trimming took off 5 bases at V and 5 bases at J, with 15 bases between the two ends.

This clonotype was counted between two and nine times. The chain couples TRBV6-2 or TRBV6-3 to TRBJ1-5, with 10 nucleotides matching TRBD1. J lost 7 bases, V lost 0 bases, and 3 bases had no gene match. This CDR3 is 15 amino acids long. Germline V gene data show CDR1 as MNHEY and CDR2 as SVGEGT. The CDR3 DNA is TGTGCCAGCAGTTACTCGGGGACAGGGGCCCAGCCCCAGCATTTT. This gives the protein CASSYSGTGAQPQHF.

This clonotype was counted only a few times. V is TRBV6-6 and J is TRBJ1-2, with D possibly matching TRBD1 (6 bases). The CDR3 loop spans 13 amino acids. V dropped 6 bases and J dropped 4 bases, with 12 bases sitting between them. CDR1 MNHNY and CDR2 SVGAGI come from the germline V gene (reference sequence). The CDR3 sequence is CASRRRTVYGYTF. CDR3 coding DNA: TGTGCCAGCAGGAGAAGGACAGTCTATGGCTACACCTTC.